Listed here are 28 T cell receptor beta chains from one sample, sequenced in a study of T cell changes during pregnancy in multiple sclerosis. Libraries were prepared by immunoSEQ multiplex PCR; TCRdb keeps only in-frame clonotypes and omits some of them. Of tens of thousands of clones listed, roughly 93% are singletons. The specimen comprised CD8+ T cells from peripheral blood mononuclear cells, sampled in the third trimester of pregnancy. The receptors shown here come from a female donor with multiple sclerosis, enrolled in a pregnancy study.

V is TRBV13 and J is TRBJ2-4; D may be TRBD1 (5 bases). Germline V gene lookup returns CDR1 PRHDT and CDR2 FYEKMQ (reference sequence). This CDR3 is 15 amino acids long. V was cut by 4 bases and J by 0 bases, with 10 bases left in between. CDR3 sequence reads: CASSSTGLAKNIQYF. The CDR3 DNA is TGTGCCAGCAGCTCCACAGGATTAGCCAAAAACATTCAGTACTTC.

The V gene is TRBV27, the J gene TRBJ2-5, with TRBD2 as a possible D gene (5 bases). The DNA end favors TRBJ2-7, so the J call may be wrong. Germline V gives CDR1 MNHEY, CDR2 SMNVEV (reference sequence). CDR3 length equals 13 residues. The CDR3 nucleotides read TGTGCCAGCAACAGCGGCAGCTCCTACGAGCAGTACTTC. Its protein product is CASNSGSSYEQYF.

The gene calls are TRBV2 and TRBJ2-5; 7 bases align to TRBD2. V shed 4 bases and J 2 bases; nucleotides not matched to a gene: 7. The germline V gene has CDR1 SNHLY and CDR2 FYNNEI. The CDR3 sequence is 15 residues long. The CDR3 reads CASSVGGSLQETQYF. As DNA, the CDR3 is TGTGCCAGCAGTGTGGGCGGGAGTTTACAAGAGACCCAGTACTTC.

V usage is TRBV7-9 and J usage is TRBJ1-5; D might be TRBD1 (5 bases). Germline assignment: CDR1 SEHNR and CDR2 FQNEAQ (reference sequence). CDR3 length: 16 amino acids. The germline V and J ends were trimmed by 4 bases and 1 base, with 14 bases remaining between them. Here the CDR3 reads CASSYGPGDSNQPQHF. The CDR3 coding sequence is TGTGCCAGCAGCTATGGGCCGGGGGACAGCAATCAGCCCCAGCATTTT.

DNA of the CDR3: TGTGCCAGTAGTATAGTCAGGGGACCATATGGCTACACCTTC. Its protein product is CASSIVRGPYGYTF. The gene calls are TRBV19 and TRBJ1-2; D might be TRBD1 (6 bases). Germline CDR1 is LNHDA and CDR2 is SQIVND (reference sequence). The CDR3 sequence is 14 residues long. Trimming shortened V by 1 base and J by 5 bases, and 11 bases separated the two germline ends. The full variable domain, completed using reference TRBV19 and TRBJ1-2, is DGGITQSPKYLFRKEGQNVTLSCEQNLNHDAMYWYRQDPGQGLRLIYYSQIVNDFQKGDIAEGYSVSREKKESFPLTVTSAQKNPTAFYLCASSIVRGPYGYTFGSGTRLTVV.

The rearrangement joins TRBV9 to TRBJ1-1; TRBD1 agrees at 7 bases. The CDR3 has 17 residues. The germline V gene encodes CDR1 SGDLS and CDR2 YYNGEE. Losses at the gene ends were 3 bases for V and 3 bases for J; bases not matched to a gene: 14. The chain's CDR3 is CASSAPTGQDLDTEAFF. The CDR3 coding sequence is TGTGCCAGCAGCGCCCCGACAGGGCAAGACCTGGACACTGAAGCTTTCTTT.

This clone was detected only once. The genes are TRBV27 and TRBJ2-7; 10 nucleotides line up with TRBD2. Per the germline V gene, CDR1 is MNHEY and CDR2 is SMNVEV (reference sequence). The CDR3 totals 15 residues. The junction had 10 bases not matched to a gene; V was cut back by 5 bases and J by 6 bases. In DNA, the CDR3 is TGTGCCAGCAGTGCCCAGGCTAGCGGGAGCGGCGAGCAGTACTTC. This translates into CASSAQASGSGEQYF.

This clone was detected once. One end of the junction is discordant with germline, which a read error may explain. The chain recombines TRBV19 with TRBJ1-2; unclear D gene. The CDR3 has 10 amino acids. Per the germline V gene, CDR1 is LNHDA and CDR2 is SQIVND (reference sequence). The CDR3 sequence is CASADYGYTF. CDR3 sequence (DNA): TGTGCGTCGGCCGACTATGGCTACACCTTT. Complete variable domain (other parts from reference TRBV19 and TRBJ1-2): DGGITQSPKYLFRKEGQNVTLSCEQNLNHDAMYWYRQDPGQGLRLIYYSQIVNDFQKGDIAEGYSVSREKKESFPLTVTSAQKNPTAFYLCASADYGYTFGSGTRLTVV.

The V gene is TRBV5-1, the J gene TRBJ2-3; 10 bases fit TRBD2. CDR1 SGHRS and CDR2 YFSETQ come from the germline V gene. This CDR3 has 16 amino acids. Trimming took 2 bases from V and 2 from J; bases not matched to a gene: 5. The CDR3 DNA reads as TGCGCCAGCAGCTTAGGGACTAGCGCCCACACAGATACGCAGTATTTT. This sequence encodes CASSLGTSAHTDTQYF. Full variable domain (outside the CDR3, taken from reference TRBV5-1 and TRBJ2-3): KAGVTQTPRYLIKTRGQQVTLSCSPISGHRSVSWYQQTPGQGLQFLFEYFSETQRNKGNFPGRFSGRQFSNSRSEMNVSTLELGDSALYLCASSLGTSAHTDTQYFGPGTRLTVL.

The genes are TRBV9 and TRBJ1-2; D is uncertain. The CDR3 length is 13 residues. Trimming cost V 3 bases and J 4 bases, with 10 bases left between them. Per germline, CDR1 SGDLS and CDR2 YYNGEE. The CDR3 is CASSASPVYGYTF. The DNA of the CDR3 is TGTGCCAGCAGCGCCTCCCCAGTCTATGGCTACACCTTC.

CDR3 bases: TGTGCCAGCAGTTACCTAATCTCTGGAAACACCATATATTTT. This codes for CASSYLISGNTIYF. The V and J genes are TRBV28 and TRBJ1-3; D is ambiguous. The CDR3 is 14 amino acids. The germline V gene encodes CDR1 MDHEN and CDR2 SYDVKM. V dropped 4 bases and J dropped 0 bases, with 7 bases sitting between them.

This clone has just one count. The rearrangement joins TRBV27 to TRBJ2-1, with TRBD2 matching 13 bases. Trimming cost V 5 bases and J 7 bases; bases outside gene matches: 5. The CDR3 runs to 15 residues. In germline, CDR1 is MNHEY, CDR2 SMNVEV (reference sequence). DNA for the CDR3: TGTGCCAGCAGTCCCGGGACTAGCGGGATGAATGAGCAGTTCTTC. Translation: CASSPGTSGMNEQFF.

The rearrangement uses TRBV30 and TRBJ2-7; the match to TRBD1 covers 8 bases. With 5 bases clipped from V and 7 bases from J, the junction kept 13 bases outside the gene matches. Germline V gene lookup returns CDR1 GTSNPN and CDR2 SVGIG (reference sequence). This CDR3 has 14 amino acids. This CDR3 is CAWEGAGGLLEQYF. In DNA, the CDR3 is TGTGCCTGGGAGGGGGCAGGGGGCCTGTTAGAGCAGTACTTC.

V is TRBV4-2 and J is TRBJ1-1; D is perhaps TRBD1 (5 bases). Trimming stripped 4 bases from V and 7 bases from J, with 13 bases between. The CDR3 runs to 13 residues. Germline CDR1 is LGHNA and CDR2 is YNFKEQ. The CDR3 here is CASSPSLGGEAFF. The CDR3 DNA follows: TGTGCCAGCAGCCCATCGTTGGGGGGTGAAGCTTTCTTT.

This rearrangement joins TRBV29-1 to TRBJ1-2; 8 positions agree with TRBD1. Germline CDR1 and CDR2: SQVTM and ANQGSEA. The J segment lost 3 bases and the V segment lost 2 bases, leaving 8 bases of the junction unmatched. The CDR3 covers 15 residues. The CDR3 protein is CSVEQTGVVDYGYTF. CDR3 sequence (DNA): TGCAGCGTTGAACAGACAGGGGTGGTGGACTATGGCTACACCTTC.

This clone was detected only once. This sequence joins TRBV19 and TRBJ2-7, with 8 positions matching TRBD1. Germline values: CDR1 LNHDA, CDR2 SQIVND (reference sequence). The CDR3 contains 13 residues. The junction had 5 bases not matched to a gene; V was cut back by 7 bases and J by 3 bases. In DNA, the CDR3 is TGTGCCAGTATGGGGACAGGAGACTACGAGCAGTACTTC. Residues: CASMGTGDYEQYF. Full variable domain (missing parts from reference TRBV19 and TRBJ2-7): DGGITQSPKYLFRKEGQNVTLSCEQNLNHDAMYWYRQDPGQGLRLIYYSQIVNDFQKGDIAEGYSVSREKKESFPLTVTSAQKNPTAFYLCASMGTGDYEQYFGPGTRLTVT.

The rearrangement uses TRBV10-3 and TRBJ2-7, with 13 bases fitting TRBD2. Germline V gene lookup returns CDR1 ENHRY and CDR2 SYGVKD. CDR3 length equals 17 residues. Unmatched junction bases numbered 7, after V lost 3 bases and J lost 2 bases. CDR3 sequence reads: CAISEGGLAGLTYEQYF. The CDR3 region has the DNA TGTGCCATCAGTGAAGGGGGACTAGCGGGACTCACCTACGAGCAGTACTTC.

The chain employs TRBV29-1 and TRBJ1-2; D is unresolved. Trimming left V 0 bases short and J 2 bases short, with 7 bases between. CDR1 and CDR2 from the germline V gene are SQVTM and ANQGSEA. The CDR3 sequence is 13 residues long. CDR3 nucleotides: TGCAGCGTTGAAGACGGGAGGAACTATGGCTACACCTTC. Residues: CSVEDGRNYGYTF. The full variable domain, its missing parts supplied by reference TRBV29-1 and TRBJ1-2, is SAVISQKPSRDICQRGTSLTIQCQVDSQVTMMFWYRQQPGQSLTLIATANQGSEATYESGFVIDKFPISRPNLTFSTLTVSNMSPEDSSIYLCSVEDGRNYGYTFGSGTRLTVV.

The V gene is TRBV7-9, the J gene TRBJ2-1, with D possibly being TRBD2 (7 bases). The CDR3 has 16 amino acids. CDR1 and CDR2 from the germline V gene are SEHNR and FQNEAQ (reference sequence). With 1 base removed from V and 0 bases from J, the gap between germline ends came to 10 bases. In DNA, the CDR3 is TGTGCCAGCAGCTTAGTGGGGGGGGCCTCCTACAATGAGCAGTTCTTC. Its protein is CASSLVGGASYNEQFF. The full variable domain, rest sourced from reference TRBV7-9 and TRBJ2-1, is DTGVSQNPRHKITKRGQNVTFRCDPISEHNRLYWYRQTLGQGPEFLTYFQNEAQLEKSRLLSDRFSAERPKGSFSTLEIQRTEQGDSAMYLCASSLVGGASYNEQFFGPGTRLTVL.

The CDR3 coding sequence is TGTGCCAGCAGCTTAGAGGCCACCGGGGAGCTGTTTTTT. Translating gives CASSLEATGELFF. V is TRBV11-3 and J is TRBJ2-2; D uncertain. Trimming pared 0 bases from V and 4 bases from J, leaving 3 bases between. The CDR3 loop spans 13 amino acids. The V gene's germline CDR1 is SGHNT and CDR2 YENEEA.

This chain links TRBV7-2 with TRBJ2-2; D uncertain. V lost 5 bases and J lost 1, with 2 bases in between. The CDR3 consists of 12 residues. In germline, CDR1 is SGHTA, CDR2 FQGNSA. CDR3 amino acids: CASSRNTGELFF. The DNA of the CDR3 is TGTGCCAGCAGCCGGAACACCGGGGAGCTGTTTTTT.

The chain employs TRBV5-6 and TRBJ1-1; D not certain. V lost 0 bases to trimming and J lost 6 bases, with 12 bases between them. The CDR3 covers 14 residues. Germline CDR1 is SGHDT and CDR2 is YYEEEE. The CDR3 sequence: CASSLGVRGPEAFF. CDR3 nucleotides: TGTGCCAGCAGCTTGGGGGTCCGGGGTCCTGAAGCTTTCTTT.

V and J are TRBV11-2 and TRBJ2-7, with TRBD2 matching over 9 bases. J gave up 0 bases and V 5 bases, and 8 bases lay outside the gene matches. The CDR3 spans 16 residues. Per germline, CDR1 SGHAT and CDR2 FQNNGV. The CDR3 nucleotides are TGTGCCAGCAGCATTACCGGGACTAGCCTCTCCTACGAGCAGTACTTC. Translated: CASSITGTSLSYEQYF.

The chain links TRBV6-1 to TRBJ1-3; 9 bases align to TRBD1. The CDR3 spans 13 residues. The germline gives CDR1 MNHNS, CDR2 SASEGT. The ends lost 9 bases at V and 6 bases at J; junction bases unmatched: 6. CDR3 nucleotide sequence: TGTGCCAGTCCGGGACAGGGCGCAAACACCATATATTTT. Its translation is CASPGQGANTIYF.

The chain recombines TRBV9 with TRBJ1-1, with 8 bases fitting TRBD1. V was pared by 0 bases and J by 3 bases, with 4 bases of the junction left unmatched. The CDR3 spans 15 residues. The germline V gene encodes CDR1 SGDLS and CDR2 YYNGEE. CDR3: CASSVGQGAYTEAFF. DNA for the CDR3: TGTGCCAGCAGCGTAGGGCAGGGGGCGTACACTGAAGCTTTCTTT.

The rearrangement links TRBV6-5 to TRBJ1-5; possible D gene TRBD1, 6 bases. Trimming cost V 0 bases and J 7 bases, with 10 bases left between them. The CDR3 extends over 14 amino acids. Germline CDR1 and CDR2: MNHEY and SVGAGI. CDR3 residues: CASSYSQTGQPQHF. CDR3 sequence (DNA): TGTGCCAGCAGTTACTCACAGACAGGCCAGCCCCAGCATTTT.

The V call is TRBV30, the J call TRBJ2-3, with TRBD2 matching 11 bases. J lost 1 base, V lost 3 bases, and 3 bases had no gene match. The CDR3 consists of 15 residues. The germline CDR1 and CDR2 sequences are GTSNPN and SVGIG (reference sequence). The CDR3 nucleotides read TGTGCCTGGAGACTAGCGGGAGCGGGCACAGATACGCAGTATTTT. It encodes CAWRLAGAGTDTQYF.

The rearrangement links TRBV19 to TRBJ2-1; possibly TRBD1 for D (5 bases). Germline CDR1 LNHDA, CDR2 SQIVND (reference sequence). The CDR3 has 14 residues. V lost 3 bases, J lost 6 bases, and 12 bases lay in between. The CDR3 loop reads CASSMSDRVNEQFF. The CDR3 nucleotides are TGTGCCAGTAGTATGTCCGACAGAGTCAATGAGCAGTTCTTC.